This paragraph covers one T cell receptor beta chain sequence. What antigen it recognizes has not been identified. No quality values exist for individual bases; no much larger clone is one base distant. The data were taken from a study of shared clonotypes between healthy human individuals (dated by TCRdb to 2019 to 2021). Background on the whole study: A couple of women and three men aged 18 to 49 years were included in the cohort. To estimate repertoire size and how much clonotypes are shared between individuals, the study performed deep sequencing of blood TCR repertoires from a handful of healthy adults. To increase sequencing depth and limit assay-specific biases, different laboratories used diverse techniques to prepare libraries and sequence TCR repertoires. Leukapheresis yielded between about 0.94 and 9.5 billion PBMCs per donor. The paper's findings and limits, for the study overall: Because the study included only a small number of donors, the genetic and exposure-history diversity represented was limited. Pairwise subsampling led to the expectation that sequencing depth would affect the degree of clonotype sharing among donors. Sampling was limited to blood, and TCR repertoires in tissue likely differ from TCR repertoires in blood.

Trimming takes 1 base off V and 4 bases off J; junction bases not matched to a gene: 7. From the cysteine through the phenylalanine, the CDR3 covers 15 amino acids. Only the CDR3 DNA is retained, 45 bases long and in frame from the first base. From a lookup of the germline V gene, CDR1 and CDR2 are SGHTA and FQGNSA. TCR CDR3 regions were amplified from genomic DNA by multiplex PCR using the deep immunoSEQ assay. Extracted genomic DNA from each cell subset was distributed evenly across all wells of several immunoSEQ 96-well plates, and each plate was treated as a replicate. For unsorted PBMC, approximately 300 ng of genomic DNA, equivalent to about 30,000 T cell genomes, went into each replicate PCR. Genomic DNA from unsorted PBMC was sequenced over ten immunoSEQ deep assay plates. The purified libraries were quantified using a Qubit 3.0 fluorometer, sized with a Bioanalyzer 2100, and then quantified again using the KAPA Library Quantification kit. A separate single-read 150-cycle Illumina NextSeq 550 flow cell was used to sequence each immunoSEQ 96-well plate. In the paper's pipeline: Because only junctional sequences without quality scores were contained in the immunoSEQ output, filtering matching that applied to full-length reads could not be performed. Sequences were annotated with PyIR, a Python wrapper for IgBLAST v1.9, and V/J genes and CDR3 were assigned using IMGT germline references. Reads were removed for weak V/J assignments (E-value above 1e-6), missing CDR3, stop codons, out-of-frame junctions, or ambiguous translated residues. V3J clonotypes were defined by identical inferred V gene, J gene, and CDR3 amino acid sequence. To compute the percentage overlap between repertoires, the number of shared unique clonotypes was divided by the size of the smaller repertoire. Three approaches were used to assess repertoire richness: RTK rarefaction, the Chao1 estimator, and Recon v2.1 estimates of unobserved clonotypes. The table was pulled from immuneACCESS by TCRdb, which kept in-frame rearrangements only. Such tables lose some clones; where checked, under half of the loss comes from unresolved V genes, and the rest has no known cause. That table furnishes V, J and clone size, whereas the DNA furnished D and trimming. In this sample the table shows about 520,000 clones, around 80% of which occur a single time. About 11% of the sample belongs to the ten largest clones.

The donors were healthy, HIV-negative adults with no recently reported acute infections or vaccinations. Only Caucasian adults living in Nashville, Tennessee, USA were represented among the donors. For unsorted samples, some 100 million PBMCs were counted and genomic DNA was extracted with the QIAamp DNA Blood Mini kit. After blood collection by leukapheresis, PBMCs were isolated using Ficoll-Histopaque density gradient centrifugation and then cryopreserved in the vapor phase of liquid nitrogen. This sequence uses TRBV7-2 and TRBJ2-7; 7 nucleotides in the junction match TRBD2. This sequence originates from a woman aged 40 to 50 in good health. Some clones in this sample may be carry-over from other donors' samples. Sequencing was carried out using PBMCs. The CDR3 protein sequence reads: CASSLVEGGPYEQYF. The sequenced DNA is TGTGCCAGCAGCTTAGTGGAGGGAGGGCCGTACGAGCAGTACTTC.